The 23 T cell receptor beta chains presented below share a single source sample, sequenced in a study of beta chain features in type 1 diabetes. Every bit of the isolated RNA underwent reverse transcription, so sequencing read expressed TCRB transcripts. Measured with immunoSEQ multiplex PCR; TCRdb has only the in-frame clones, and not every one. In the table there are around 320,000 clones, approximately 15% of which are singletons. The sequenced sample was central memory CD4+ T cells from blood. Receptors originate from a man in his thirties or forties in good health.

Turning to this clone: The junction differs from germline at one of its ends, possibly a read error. The CDR3 loop reads CASSLGALGNEQFF. Written as DNA, the CDR3 is TGTGCTAGCAGCTTAGGCGCCCTTGGGAATGAGCAGTTCTTC. The gene calls are TRBV7-2 and TRBJ2-1, with D unresolved. The length of the CDR3 is 14 residues. Germline values: CDR1 SGHTA, CDR2 FQGNSA. Based on the CDR3 plus reference TRBV7-2 and TRBJ2-1, the full variable domain is GAGVSQSPSNKVTEKGKDVELRCDPISGHTALYWYRQSLGQGLEFLIYFQGNSAPDKSGLPSDRFSAERTGGSVSTLTIQRTQQEDSAVYLCASSLGALGNEQFFGPGTRLTVL.

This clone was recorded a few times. The DNA of the CDR3 is TGTGCCAGCAGTGAATCCGGGGGGGCCTGGACCCAGTACTTC. This gives the protein CASSESGGAWTQYF. J is TRBJ2-5 and V is TRBV2, with 8 positions matching TRBD2. V lost 2 bases, J lost 7 bases, and 6 bases stayed unmatched. There are 14 residues in the CDR3. Germline V lookup: CDR1 SNHLY, CDR2 FYNNEI.

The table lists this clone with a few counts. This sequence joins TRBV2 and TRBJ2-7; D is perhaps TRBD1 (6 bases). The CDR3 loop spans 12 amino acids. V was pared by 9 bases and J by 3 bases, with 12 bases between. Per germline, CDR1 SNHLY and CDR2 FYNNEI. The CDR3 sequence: CASAVDSYEQYV. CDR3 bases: TGTGCCAGTGCGGTGGACAGCTACGAGCAGTACGTC.

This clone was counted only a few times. CDR3 nucleotide sequence: TGTGCCAGCAGCCAGACTAGCGGGACCACAGATACGCAGTATTTT. It is translated as CASSQTSGTTDTQYF. J is TRBJ2-3 and V is TRBV5-5; 11 positions agree with TRBD2. The CDR3 is 15 residues long. V lost 4 bases, J lost 2 bases, and 3 bases stayed unmatched. Germline CDR1 is SGHKS and CDR2 is YYEKEE (reference sequence).

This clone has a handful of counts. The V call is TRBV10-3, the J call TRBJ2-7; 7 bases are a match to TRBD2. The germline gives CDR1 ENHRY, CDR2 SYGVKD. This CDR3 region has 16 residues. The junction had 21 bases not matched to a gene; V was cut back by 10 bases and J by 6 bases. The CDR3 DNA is TGTGCCACAAAAACACGGGGAGGGGAAGAAACGGGCGAGCAGTACTTC. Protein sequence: CATKTRGGEETGEQYF.

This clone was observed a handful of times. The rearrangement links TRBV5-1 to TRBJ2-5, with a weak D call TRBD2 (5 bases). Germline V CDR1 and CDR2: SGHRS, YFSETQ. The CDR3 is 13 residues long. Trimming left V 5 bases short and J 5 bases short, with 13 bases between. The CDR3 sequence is CASSHRELETQYF. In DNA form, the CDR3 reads TGCGCCAGCAGTCATAGGGAGTTGGAGACCCAGTACTTC. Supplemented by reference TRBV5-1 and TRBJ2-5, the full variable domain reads KAGVTQTPRYLIKTRGQQVTLSCSPISGHRSVSWYQQTPGQGLQFLFEYFSETQRNKGNFPGRFSGRQFSNSRSEMNVSTLELGDSALYLCASSHRELETQYFGPGTRLLVL.

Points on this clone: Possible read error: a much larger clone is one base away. CDR3: CASSLIQGGEAFF. CDR3 DNA: TGTGCCAGCAGCTTGATACAGGGTGGAGAAGCTTTCTTT. The chain combines TRBV5-6 with TRBJ1-1, with a possible D match to TRBD1 (6 bases). Trimming shortened V by 1 base and J by 8 bases, and 12 bases separated the two germline ends. From germline, CDR1 is SGHDT and CDR2 YYEEEE. The CDR3 is 13 residues long.

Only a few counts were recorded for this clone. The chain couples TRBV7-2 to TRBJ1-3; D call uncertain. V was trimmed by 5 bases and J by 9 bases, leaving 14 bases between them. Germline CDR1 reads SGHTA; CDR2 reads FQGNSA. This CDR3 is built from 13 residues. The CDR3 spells CASSPGRVATIYF. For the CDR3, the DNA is TGTGCCAGCAGCCCCGGGCGGGTGGCCACCATATATTTT.

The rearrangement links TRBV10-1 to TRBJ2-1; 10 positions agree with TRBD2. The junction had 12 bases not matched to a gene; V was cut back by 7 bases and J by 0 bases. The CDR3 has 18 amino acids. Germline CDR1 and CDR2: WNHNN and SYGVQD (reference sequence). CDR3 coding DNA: TGCGCCAGCACCCTCTCGGGACTAGCGAGGAGCTCCTACAATGAGCAGTTCTTC. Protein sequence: CASTLSGLARSSYNEQFF.

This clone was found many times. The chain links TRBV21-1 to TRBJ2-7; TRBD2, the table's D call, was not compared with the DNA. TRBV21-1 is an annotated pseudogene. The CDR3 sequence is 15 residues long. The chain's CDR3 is CASSKVAGPLYEQYV. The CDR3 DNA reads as TGTGCCAGCAGCAAAGTTGCGGGACCCCTTTACGAGCAGTACGTC.

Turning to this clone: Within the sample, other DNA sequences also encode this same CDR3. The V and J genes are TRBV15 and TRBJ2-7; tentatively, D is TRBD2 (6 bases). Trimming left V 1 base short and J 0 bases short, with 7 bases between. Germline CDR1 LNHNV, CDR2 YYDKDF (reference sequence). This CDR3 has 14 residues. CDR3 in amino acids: CATSRGGDSYEQYF. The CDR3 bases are TGTGCCACCAGCAGAGGGGGGGACTCCTACGAGCAGTACTTC. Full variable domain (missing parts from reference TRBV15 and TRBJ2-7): DAMVIQNPRYQVTQFGKPVTLSCSQTLNHNVMYWYQQKSSQAPKLLFHYYDKDFNNEADTPDNFQSRRPNTSFCFLDIRSPGLGDTAMYLCATSRGGDSYEQYFGPGTRLTVT.

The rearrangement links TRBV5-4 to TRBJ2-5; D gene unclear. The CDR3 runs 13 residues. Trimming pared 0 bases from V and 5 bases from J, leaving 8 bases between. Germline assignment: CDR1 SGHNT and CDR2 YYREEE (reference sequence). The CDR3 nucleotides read TGTGCCAGCAGCTTGGAGTTAGGTGAGACCCAGTACTTC. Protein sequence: CASSLELGETQYF.

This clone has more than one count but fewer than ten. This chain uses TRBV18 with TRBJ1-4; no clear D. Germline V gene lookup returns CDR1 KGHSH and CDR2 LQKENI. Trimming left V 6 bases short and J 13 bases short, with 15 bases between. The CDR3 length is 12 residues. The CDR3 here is CASSPGVAGLFF. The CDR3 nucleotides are TGTGCCAGCTCCCCCGGTGTCGCGGGACTGTTTTTT.

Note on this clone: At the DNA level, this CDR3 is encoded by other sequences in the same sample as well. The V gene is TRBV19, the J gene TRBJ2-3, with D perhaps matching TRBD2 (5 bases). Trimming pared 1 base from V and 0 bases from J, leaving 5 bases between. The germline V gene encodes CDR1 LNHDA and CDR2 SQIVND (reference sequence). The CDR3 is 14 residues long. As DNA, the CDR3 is TGTGCCAGTAGTATAGGACTAAGCACAGATACGCAGTATTTT. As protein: CASSIGLSTDTQYF.

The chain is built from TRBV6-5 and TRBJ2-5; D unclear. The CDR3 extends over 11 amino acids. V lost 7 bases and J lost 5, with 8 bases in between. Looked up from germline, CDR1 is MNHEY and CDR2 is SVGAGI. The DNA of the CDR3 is TGTGCCAGCAAGGCGTCGGAGACCCAGTACTTC. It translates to CASKASETQYF.

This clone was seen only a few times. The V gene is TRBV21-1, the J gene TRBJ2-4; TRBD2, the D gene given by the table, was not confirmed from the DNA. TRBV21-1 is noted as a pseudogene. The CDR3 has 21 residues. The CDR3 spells CASSKSGGPSGRGGTKNIQYF. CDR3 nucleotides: TGTGCCAGCAGCAAATCCGGAGGGCCTAGCGGGAGAGGGGGGACCAAAAACATTCAGTACTTC.

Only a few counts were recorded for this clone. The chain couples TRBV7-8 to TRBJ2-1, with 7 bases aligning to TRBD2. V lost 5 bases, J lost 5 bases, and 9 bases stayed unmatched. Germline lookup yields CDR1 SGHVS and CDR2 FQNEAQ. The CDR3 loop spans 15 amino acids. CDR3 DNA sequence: TGTGCCAGCAGCCCATCGACTAGCCTAAACAATGAGCAGTTCTTC. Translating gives CASSPSTSLNNEQFF.

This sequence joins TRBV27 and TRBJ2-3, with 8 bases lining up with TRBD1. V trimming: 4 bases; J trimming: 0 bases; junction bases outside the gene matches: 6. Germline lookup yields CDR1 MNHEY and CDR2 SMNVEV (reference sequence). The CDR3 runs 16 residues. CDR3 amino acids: CASSSLTGASTDTQYF. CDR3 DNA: TGTGCCAGCAGTTCCCTGACAGGGGCTAGCACAGATACGCAGTATTTT.

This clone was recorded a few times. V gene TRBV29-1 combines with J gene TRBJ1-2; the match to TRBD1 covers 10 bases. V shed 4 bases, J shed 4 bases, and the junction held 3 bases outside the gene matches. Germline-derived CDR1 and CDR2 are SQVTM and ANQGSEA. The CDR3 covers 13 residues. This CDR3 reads CSVARTGGYGYTF. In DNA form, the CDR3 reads TGCAGCGTTGCCCGGACAGGGGGCTATGGCTACACCTTC.

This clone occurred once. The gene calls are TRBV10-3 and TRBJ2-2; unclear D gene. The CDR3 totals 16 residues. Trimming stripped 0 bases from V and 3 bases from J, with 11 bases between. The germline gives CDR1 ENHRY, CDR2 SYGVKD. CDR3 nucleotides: TGTGCCATCAGTGAGTCTGGGGTTCTTGACACCGGGGAGCTGTTTTTT. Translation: CAISESGVLDTGELFF.

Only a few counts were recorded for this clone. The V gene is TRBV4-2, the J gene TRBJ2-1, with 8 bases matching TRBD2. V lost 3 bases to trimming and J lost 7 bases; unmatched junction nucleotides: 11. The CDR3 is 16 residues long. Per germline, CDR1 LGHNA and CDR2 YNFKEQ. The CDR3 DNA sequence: TGTGCCAGCAGCCACGCGGGGGGTACGTTGTCTAATGAGCAGTTCTTC. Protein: CASSHAGGTLSNEQFF.

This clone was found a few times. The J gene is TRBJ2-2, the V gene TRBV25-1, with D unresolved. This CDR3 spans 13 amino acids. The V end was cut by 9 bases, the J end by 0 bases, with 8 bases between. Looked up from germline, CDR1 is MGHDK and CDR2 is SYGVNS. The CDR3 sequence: CARTPTNTGELFF. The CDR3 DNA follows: TGTGCCAGGACACCTACGAACACCGGGGAGCTGTTTTTT.

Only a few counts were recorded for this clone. The CDR3 loop is CASSLDPGGEETQYF. Written as DNA, the CDR3 is TGTGCCAGCAGCTTGGATCCGGGAGGAGAGGAGACCCAGTACTTC. V usage is TRBV7-9 and J usage is TRBJ2-5; 7 bases are a match to TRBD2. The CDR3 loop spans 15 amino acids. V was pared by 3 bases and J by 5 bases, with 9 bases of the junction left unmatched. Per the germline V gene, CDR1 is SEHNR and CDR2 is FQNEAQ (reference sequence). The entire variable domain, with the rest obtained from reference TRBV7-9 and TRBJ2-5, is as follows: DTGVSQNPRHKITKRGQNVTFRCDPISEHNRLYWYRQTLGQGPEFLTYFQNEAQLEKSRLLSDRFSAERPKGSFSTLEIQRTEQGDSAMYLCASSLDPGGEETQYFGPGTRLLVL.